These 8 T cell receptor beta chains were all obtained from the same sample, sequenced in a study of CD8+CD57+ T cells in acquired aplastic anemia. TCR beta VDJ and CDR3 profiling used genomic DNA as template. Using its own MiXCR run on the reads, TCRdb lists one record per CDR3 protein. The sample has around 430,000 distinct CDR3 sequences, around a third seen once. Selection for sequencing was limited to patients who had shown CD8+CD57+ cell expansion by flow cytometry. The sequenced material came from sorted CD4+, CD8+, or CD8+CD57+ T cells (not recorded which) from PBMCs. The source of these receptors is a human donor with aplastic anemia.

This clonotype was counted many times. The J gene is TRBJ2-5, the V gene TRBV20-1; D assignment may be TRBD1 or TRBD2 (5 bases each). CDR1 and CDR2 (germline): DFQATT, SNEGSKA (reference sequence). The V gene lost 6 bases and the J gene lost 5 bases, with 22 bases spanning the gap. The length of the CDR3 is 15 residues. The CDR3 sequence is CSAIVTGGDRETQYF. For the CDR3, the DNA is TGCAGTGCCATTGTAACAGGAGGAGATAGGGAGACCCAGTACTTC.

The sample holds a few counts of this clonotype. The chain carries TRBV7-3 and TRBJ2-1; the D call may be TRBD1 or TRBD2 (5 bases each). Germline CDR1 is SGHTA and CDR2 is FQGTGA. CDR3 length: 15 amino acids. V shed 2 bases and J shed 5 bases, with 13 bases lying between them. CDR3 DNA: TGTGCCAGCAGCTTATGGGCCGGGACCAACAATGAGCAGTTCTTC. Amino acids: CASSLWAGTNNEQFF.

For this clonotype: This CDR3 fails to terminate in the conserved phenylalanine or tryptophan, so it likely reflects a read error. The DNA is left out, because the CDR3 cannot be placed on it with certainty; the CDR3 is given as TCRdb lists it. V usage is TRBV7-2 and J usage is TRBJ2-6. The CDR3 totals 8 residues, both ends included. Germline V gene sequence: CDR1 SGHTA, CDR2 FQGNSA. CDR3: CASSLSHS.

This clonotype has ten or more counts. V gene TRBV5-5 combines with J gene TRBJ1-1; D remains unclear. Germline CDR1 is SGHKS and CDR2 is YYEKEE (reference sequence). CDR3 size: 14 residues. Trimming took 3 bases from V and 1 from J, leaving 10 bases between them. CDR3 bases: TGTGCCAGCAGCTACGCCCTCGAGAACACTGAAGCTTTCTTT. It translates to CASSYALENTEAFF.

This clonotype appeared many times. V is TRBV7-9 and J is TRBJ2-5; unclear D gene. In germline, CDR1 is SEHNR, CDR2 FQNEAQ (reference sequence). This CDR3 is built from 12 residues. V was cut by 5 bases and J by 4 bases, with 8 bases left in between. The CDR3 region has the DNA TGTGCCAGCAGCCCTGTCGGAGAGACCCAGTACTTC. It is translated as CASSPVGETQYF.

The V call is TRBV10-3, the J call TRBJ2-3, with 12 bases that match TRBD2. CDR1 and CDR2 from the germline V gene are ENHRY and SYGVKD. There are 16 residues in the CDR3. V dropped 0 bases and J dropped 6; count of bases not matched to a gene: 4. The CDR3 nucleotides read TGTGCCATCAGTGAGTCGACTAGCGGGAGAGGGGATACGCAGTATTTT. It is translated as CAISESTSGRGDTQYF.

This clonotype has just a few counts. The chain joins TRBV20-1 to TRBJ2-1; a possible D gene is TRBD1 (7 bases). The CDR3 length is 13 residues. Deletions cut 6 bases from V and 7 bases from J, with 16 bases between. Per germline, CDR1 DFQATT and CDR2 SNEGSKA (reference sequence). The CDR3 loop reads CSAPPAGGNEQFF. The CDR3 bases are TGCAGTGCCCCGCCGGCAGGGGGGAATGAGCAGTTCTTC.

This clonotype was observed a few times. The rearrangement joins TRBV3-1 to TRBJ2-2; possible D gene TRBD1, 5 bases. There are 15 residues in the CDR3. Trimming pared 5 bases from V and 1 base from J, leaving 11 bases between. The germline CDR1 and CDR2 sequences are LGHDT and YNNKEL (reference sequence). CDR3: CASSFNTGNTGELFF. CDR3 nucleotides: TGTGCCAGCAGCTTTAACACAGGGAACACCGGGGAGCTGTTTTTT.